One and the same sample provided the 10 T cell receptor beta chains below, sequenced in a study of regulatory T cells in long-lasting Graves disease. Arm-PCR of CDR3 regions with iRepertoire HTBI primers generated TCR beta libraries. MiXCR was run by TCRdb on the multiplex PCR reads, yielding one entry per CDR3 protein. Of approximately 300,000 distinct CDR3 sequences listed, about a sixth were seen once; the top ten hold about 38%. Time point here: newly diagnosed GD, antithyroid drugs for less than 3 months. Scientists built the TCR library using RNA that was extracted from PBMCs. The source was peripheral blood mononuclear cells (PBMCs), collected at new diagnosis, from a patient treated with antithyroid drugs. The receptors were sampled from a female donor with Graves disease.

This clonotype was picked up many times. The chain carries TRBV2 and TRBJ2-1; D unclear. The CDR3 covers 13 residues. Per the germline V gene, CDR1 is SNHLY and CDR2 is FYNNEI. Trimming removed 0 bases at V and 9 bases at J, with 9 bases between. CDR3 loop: CASSEARSGEQFF. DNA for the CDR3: TGTGCCAGCAGTGAAGCCAGATCGGGTGAGCAGTTCTTC.

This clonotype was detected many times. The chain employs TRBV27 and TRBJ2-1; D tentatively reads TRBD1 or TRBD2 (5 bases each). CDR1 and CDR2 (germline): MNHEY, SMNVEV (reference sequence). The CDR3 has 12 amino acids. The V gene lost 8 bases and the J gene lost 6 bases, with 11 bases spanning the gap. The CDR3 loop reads CASGTQANEQFF. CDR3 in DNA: TGTGCCAGCGGGACCCAGGCCAATGAGCAGTTCTTC.

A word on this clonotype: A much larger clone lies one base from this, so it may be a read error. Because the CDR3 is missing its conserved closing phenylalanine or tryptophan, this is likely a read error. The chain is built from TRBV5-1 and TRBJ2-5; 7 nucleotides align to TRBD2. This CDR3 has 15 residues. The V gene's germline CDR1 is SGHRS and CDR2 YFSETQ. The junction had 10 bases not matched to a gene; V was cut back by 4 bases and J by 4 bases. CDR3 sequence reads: CASSPRGVDPETQYV. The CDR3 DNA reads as TGCGCCAGCAGCCCTCGGGGGGTCGATCCAGAGACCCAGTACGTC.

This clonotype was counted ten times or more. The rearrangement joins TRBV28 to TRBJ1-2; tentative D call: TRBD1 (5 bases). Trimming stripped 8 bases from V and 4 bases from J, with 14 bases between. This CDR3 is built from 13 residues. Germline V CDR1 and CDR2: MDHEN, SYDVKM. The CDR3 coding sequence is TGTGCCAGCTCGGGACCGAATGCCTATGGCTACACCTTC. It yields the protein CASSGPNAYGYTF.

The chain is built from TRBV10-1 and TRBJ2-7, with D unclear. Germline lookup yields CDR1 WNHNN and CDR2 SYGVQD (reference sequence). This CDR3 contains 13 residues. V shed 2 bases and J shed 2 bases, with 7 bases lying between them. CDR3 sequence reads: CASSETATYEQYF. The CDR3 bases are TGCGCCAGCAGTGAGACAGCGACCTACGAGCAGTACTTC.

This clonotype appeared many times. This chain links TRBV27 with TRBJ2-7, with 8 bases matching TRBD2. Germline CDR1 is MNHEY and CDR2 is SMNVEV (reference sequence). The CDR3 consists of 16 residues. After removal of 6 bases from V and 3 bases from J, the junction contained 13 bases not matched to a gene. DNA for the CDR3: TGTGCCAGCAGCCTGTCCCGGACTAGCAGTAACTACGAGCAGTACTTC. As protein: CASSLSRTSSNYEQYF.

CDR3 in DNA: TGTGCCAGCTTCACCCCGGGACAGGGACACACCGGGGAGCTGTTTTTT. Amino acids: CASFTPGQGHTGELFF. The chain combines TRBV7-9 with TRBJ2-2; 9 bases line up with TRBD1. Per the germline V gene, CDR1 is SEHNR and CDR2 is FQNEAQ (reference sequence). The CDR3 loop spans 16 amino acids. Trimming took 8 bases from V and 3 from J; bases not matched to a gene: 10.

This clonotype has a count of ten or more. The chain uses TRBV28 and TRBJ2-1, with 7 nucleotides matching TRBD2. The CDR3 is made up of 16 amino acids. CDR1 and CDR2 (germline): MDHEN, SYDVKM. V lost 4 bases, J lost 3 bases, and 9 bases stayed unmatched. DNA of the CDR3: TGTGCCAGCAGTTCTAAAAGCGGGGTCCACTACAATGAGCAGTTCTTC. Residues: CASSSKSGVHYNEQFF.

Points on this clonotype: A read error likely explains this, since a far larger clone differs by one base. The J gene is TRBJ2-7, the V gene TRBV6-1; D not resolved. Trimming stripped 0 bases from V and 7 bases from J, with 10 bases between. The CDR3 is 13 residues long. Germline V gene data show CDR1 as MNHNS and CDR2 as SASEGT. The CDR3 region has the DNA TGTGCCAGCAGTGAAGCGATGGGCAATGAGCAGTACTTC. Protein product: CASSEAMGNEQYF.

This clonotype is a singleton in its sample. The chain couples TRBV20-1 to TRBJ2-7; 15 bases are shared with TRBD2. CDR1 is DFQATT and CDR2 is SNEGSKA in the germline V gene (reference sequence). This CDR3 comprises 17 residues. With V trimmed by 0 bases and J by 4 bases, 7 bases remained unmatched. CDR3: CSARDKGTSGRMYEQYF. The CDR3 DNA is TGCAGTGCTAGAGATAAAGGGACTAGCGGGAGGATGTACGAGCAGTACTTC.